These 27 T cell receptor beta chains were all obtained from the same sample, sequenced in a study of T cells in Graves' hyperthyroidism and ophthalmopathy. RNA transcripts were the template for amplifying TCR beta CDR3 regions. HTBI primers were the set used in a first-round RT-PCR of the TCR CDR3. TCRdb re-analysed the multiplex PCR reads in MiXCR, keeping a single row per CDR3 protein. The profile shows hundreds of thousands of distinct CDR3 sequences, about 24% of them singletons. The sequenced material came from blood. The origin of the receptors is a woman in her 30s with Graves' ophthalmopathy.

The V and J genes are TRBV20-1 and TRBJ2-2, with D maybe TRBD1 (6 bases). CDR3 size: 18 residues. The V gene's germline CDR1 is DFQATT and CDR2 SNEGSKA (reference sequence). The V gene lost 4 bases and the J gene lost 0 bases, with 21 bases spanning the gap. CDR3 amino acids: CSATRQDPSWANTGELFF. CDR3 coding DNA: TGCAGTGCTACTAGACAGGATCCTAGTTGGGCGAACACCGGGGAGCTGTTTTTT.

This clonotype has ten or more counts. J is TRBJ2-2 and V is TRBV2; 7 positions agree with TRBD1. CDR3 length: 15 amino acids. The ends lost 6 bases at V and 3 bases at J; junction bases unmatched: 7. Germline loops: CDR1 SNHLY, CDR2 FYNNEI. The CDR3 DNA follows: TGTGCCAGCAGAGCAGGGACAGCTGACACCGGGGAGCTGTTTTTT. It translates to CASRAGTADTGELFF.

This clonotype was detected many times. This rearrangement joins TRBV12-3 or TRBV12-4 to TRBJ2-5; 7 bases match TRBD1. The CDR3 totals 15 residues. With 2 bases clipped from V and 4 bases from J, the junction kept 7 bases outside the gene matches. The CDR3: CASSLRQGGRETQYF. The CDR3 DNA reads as TGTGCCAGCAGTTTAAGACAGGGTGGACGAGAGACCCAGTACTTC.

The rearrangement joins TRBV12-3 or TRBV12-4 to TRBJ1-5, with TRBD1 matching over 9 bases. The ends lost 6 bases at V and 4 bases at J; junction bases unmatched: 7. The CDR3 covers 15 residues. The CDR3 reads CASSPPGTGNQPQHF. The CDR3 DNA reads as TGTGCCAGCAGCCCCCCGGGGACAGGGAATCAGCCCCAGCATTTT.

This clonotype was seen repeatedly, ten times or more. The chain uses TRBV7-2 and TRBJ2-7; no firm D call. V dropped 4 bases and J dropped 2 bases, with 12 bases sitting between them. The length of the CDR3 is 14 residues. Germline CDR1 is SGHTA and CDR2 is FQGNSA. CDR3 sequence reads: CASSYGSTAYEQYF. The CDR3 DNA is TGTGCCAGCAGCTACGGGTCAACCGCCTACGAGCAGTACTTC.

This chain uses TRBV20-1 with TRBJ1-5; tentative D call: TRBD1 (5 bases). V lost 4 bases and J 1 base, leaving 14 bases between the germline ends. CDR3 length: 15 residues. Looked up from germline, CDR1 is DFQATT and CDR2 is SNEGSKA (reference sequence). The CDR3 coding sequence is TGCAGTGCTACCCTGGGGGGTTGGAGCAATCAGCCCCAGCATTTT. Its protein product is CSATLGGWSNQPQHF.

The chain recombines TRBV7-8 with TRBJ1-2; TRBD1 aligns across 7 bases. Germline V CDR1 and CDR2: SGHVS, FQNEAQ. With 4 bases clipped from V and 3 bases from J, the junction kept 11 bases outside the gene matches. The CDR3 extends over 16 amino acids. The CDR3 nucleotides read TGTGCCAGCAGCTCTCTAGGACAGGCGCCGCACTATGGCTACACCTTC. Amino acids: CASSSLGQAPHYGYTF.

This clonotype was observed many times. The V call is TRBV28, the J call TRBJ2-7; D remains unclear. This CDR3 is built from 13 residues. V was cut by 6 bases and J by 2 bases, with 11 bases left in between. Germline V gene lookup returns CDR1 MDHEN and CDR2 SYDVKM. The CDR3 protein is CASSTDVTYEQYF. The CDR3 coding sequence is TGTGCCAGCAGCACAGACGTCACCTACGAGCAGTACTTC.

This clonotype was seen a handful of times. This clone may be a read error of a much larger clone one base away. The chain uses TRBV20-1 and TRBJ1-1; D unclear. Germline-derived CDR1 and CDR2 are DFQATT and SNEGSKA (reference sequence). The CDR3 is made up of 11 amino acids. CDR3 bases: TGCAGCTTAGGAGGTCGAGCTGAAGCTTGCTTT. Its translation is CSLGGRAEACF.

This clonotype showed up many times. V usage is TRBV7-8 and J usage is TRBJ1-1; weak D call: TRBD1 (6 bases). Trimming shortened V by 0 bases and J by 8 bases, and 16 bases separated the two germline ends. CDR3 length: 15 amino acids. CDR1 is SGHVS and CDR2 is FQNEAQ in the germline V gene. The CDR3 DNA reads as TGTGCCAGCAGCTTAGCGGTTTGGGTAGGGGGGGAAGCTTTCTTT. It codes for CASSLAVWVGGEAFF.

The CDR3 sequence: CASSRMTGEKYF. Written as DNA, the CDR3 is TGTGCCAGCAGTCGTATGACAGGGGAAAAGTACTTC. The gene calls are TRBV28 and TRBJ2-7; 8 positions match TRBD1. The CDR3 length is 12 residues. V lost 5 bases and J lost 11; bases outside the gene matches: 8. CDR1 MDHEN and CDR2 SYDVKM come from the germline V gene. Using reference TRBV28 and TRBJ2-7 for the parts outside the CDR3, the full variable domain is DVKVTQSSRYLVKRTGEKVFLECVQDMDHENMFWYRQDPGLGLRLIYFSYDVKMKEKGDIPEGYSVSREKKERFSLILESASTNQTSMYLCASSRMTGEKYFGPGTRLTVT.

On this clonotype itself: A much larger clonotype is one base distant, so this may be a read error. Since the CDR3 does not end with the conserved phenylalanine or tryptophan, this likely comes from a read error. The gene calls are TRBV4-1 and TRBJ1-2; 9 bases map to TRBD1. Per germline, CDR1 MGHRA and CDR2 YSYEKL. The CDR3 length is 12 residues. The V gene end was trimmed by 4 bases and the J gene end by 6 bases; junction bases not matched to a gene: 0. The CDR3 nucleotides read TGCGCCAGCAGCCGGACAGGGGATGGCTACACCTTG. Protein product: CASSRTGDGYTL.

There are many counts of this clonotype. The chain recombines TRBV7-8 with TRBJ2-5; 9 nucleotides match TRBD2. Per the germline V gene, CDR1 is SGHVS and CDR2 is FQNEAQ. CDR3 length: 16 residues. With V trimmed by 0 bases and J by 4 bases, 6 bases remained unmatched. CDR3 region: CASSLAREGVRETQYF. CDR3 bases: TGTGCCAGCAGCTTAGCGCGGGAGGGGGTACGAGAGACCCAGTACTTC.

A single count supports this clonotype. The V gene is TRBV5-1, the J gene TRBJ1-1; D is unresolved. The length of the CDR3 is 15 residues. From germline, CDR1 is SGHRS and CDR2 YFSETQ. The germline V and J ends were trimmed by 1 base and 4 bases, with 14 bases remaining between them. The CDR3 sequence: CASSLTAQASTEAFF. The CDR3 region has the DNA TGCGCCAGCAGCTTGACCGCCCAGGCGAGCACTGAAGCTTTCTTT.

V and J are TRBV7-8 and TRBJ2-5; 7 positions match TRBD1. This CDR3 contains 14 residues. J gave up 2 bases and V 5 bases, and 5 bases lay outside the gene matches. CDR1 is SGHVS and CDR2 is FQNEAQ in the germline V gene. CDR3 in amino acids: CASSQDRRQETQYF. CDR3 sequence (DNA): TGTGCCAGCAGCCAGGACAGGCGACAAGAGACCCAGTACTTC.

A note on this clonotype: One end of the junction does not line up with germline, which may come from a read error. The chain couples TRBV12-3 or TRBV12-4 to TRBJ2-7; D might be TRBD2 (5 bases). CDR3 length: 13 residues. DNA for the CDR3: TGTGCCAGCAGTTTACGTGCGGGCTACAAGCAGTACTTC. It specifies CASSLRAGYKQYF.

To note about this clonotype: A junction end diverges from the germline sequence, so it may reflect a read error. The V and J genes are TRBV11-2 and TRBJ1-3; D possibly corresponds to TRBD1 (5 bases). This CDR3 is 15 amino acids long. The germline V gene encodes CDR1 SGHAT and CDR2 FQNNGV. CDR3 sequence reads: CASSFETADGNTIYF. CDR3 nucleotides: TGTGCCAGCAGCTTCGAGACAGCGGACGGAAACACTATATATTTT.

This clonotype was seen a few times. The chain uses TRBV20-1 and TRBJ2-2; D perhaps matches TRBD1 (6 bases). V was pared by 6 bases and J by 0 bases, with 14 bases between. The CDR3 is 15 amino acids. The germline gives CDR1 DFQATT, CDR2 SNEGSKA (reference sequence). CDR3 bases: TGCAGTGCACCCACCGACAGGTCGAACACCGGGGAGCTGTTTTTT. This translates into CSAPTDRSNTGELFF.

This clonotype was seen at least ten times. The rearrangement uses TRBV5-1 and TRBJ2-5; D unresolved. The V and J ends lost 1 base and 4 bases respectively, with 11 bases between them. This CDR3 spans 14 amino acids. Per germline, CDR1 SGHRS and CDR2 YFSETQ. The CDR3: CASSLNLAGETQYF. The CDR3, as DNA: TGCGCCAGCAGCTTGAATTTGGCAGGAGAGACCCAGTACTTC.

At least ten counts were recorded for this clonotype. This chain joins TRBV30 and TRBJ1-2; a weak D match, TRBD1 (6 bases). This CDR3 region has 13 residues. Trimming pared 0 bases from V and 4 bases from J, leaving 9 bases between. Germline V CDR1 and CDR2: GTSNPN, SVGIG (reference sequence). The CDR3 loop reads CAWSVLRGYGYTF. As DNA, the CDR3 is TGTGCCTGGAGTGTACTCAGGGGCTATGGCTACACCTTC.

CDR3 protein: CSARADRVNQPQHF. DNA for the CDR3: TGCAGTGCTAGAGCGGACAGGGTCAATCAGCCCCAGCATTTT. The genes are TRBV20-1 and TRBJ1-5; 8 bases align to TRBD1. J was trimmed by 3 bases and V by 1 base; bases with no gene match: 2. Germline V CDR1 and CDR2: DFQATT, SNEGSKA (reference sequence). The CDR3 totals 14 residues.

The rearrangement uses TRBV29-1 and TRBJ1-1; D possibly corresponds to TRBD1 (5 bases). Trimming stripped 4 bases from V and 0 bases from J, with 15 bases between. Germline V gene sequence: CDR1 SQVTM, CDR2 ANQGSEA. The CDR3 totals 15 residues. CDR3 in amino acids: CSVVRGWQMNTEAFF. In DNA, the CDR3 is TGCAGCGTTGTAAGGGGATGGCAGATGAACACTGAAGCTTTCTTT.

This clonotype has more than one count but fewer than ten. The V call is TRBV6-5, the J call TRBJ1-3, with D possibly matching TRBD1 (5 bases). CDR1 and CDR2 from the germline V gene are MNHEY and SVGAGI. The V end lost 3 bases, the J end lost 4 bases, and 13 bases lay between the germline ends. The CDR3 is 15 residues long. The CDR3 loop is CASSYRRGAGNTIYF. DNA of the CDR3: TGTGCCAGCAGTTATCGAAGGGGAGCAGGAAACACCATATATTTT.

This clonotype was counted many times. The CDR3 here is CSGVGQTPPGANVLTF. The CDR3 DNA reads TGCAGCGGGGTCGGACAGACCCCCCCCGGGGCCAACGTCCTGACTTTC. The rearrangement links TRBV29-1 to TRBJ2-6, with TRBD1 as a possible D gene (6 bases). V was shortened by 7 bases and J by 4 bases, with 20 bases between the two germline ends. CDR1 and CDR2 from the germline V gene are SQVTM and ANQGSEA. This CDR3 is 16 amino acids long.

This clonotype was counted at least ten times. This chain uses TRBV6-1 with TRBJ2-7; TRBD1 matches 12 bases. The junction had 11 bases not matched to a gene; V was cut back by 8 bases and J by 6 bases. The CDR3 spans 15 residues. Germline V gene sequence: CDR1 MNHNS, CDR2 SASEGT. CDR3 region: CASVRTGQGASEQYF. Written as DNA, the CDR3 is TGTGCCAGCGTCCGAACGGGACAGGGGGCCAGCGAGCAGTACTTC.

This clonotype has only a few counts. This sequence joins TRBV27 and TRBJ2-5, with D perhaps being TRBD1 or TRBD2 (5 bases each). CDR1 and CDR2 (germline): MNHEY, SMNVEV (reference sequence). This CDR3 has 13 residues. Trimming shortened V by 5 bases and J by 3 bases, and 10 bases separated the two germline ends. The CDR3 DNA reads TGTGCCAGCAGTGGGGACCTAAAAGAGACCCAGTACTTC. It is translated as CASSGDLKETQYF.

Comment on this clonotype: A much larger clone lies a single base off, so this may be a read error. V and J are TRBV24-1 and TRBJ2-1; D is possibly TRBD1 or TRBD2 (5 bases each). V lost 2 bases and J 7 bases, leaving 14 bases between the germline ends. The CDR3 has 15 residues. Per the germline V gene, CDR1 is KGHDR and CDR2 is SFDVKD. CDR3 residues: CATSDSGPRVNEQFF. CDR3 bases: TGTGCCACCAGTGATTCGGGGCCCCGGGTAAATGAGCAGTTCTTC.